This is a list of T cell receptor beta chains from one sample in a study of T cell changes during pregnancy in multiple sclerosis. Sequencing used immunoSEQ multiplex PCR; TCRdb keeps in-frame clones, though not all of them. The sample carries more than 85,000 clones, around nine tenths recorded once. Sequencing used peripheral blood, obtained in the second trimester of pregnancy. These receptors were obtained from a female donor with multiple sclerosis, enrolled in a pregnancy study. Each CDR3 is given with its conserved first and last residue. D genes are given only for firm matches. Some rows mark clone size as missing; the rest say once, few, many or name a class of expanded clone.

size	D	V	length	J	DNA	CDR3
.	.	TRBV19	14	TRBJ1-3	TGTGCCAGTATTCAACAGGGATCTGGAAACACCATATATTTT	CASIQQGSGNTIYF
few	.	TRBV2	14	TRBJ1-4	TGTGCCAGCAGGCGACAGGCAACTAATGAAAAACTGTTTTTT	CASRRQATNEKLFF
.	TRBD2	TRBV9	17	TRBJ2-5	TGTGCCAGCAGCTCACAAACCGGGACTAGCGGGAAAGAGACCCAGTACTTC	CASSSQTGTSGKETQYF
.	.	TRBV6-5	13	TRBJ1-1	TGTGCCAGCAGCCAGGGACAGAACACTGAAGCTTTCTTT	CASSQGQNTEAFF
.	TRBD1	TRBV5-4	15	TRBJ2-7	TGTGCCAGCAGCTTGGGGACAGGGATGAACTACGAGCAGTACTTC	CASSLGTGMNYEQYF
once	TRBD1	TRBV18	15	TRBJ2-7	TGTGCCAGCTCACCACCTCACGGACAGGGGATGGAGCAGTACTTC	CASSPPHGQGMEQYF
.	TRBD1	TRBV15	15	TRBJ1-5	TGTGCCACCAGCGCCCGGGACAGGGGTGCTCAGCCCCAGCATTTT	CATSARDRGAQPQHF
.	TRBD1	TRBV19	13	TRBJ2-7	TGTGCCAGTAGTGAGCAGGGGGCTAGCGAGCAGTACTTC	CASSEQGASEQYF
.	TRBD1	TRBV28	15	TRBJ1-5	TGTGCCAGCAGACCGACAGGGGAGGGCAATCAGCCCCAGCATTTT	CASRPTGEGNQPQHF
.	.	TRBV30	12	TRBJ1-2	TGTGCCTGGAATTCCCGGGACTATGGCTACACCTTC	CAWNSRDYGYTF
.	TRBD2	TRBV30	19	TRBJ2-7	TGTGCCTGGAGCGCAAAAAGGACTAGCGGGGGGGCGATTTCCTACGAGCAGTACTTC	CAWSAKRTSGGAISYEQYF
.	TRBD2	TRBV7-3	15	TRBJ2-5	TGTGCCAGCAGTCCTGGGACTAGCGGGCAAGAGACCCAGTACTTC	CASSPGTSGQETQYF
.	.	TRBV5-1	14	TRBJ1-1	TGCGCCAGCAGCTTGTCGGGGGAAAACACTGAAGCTTTCTTT	CASSLSGENTEAFF
.	TRBD1	TRBV18	14	TRBJ2-7	TGTGCCAGCTCATTGGACAGGGGGAGTGGTGAGCAGTACTTC	CASSLDRGSGEQYF
once	.	TRBV7-2	17	TRBJ2-6	TGTGCCAGCAGCTTAGCGCTGGGCAGGGTTGGGGCCAACGTCCTGACTTTC	CASSLALGRVGANVLTF
.	TRBD1	TRBV27	13	TRBJ2-4	TGTGCCAGCAGTATAACGACAGGGGCATTATCCTACTTC	CASSITTGALSYF
.	.	TRBV19	14	TRBJ2-7	TGTGCCAGTAGCCCTGGGCGGGCGGCGTACGAGCAGTACTTC	CASSPGRAAYEQYF
.	.	TRBV6-1	15	TRBJ1-5	TGTGCCAGCACCACGACGTGGCAGGGTAACCAGCCCCAGCATTTT	CASTTTWQGNQPQHF
.	TRBD1	TRBV28	16	TRBJ2-4	TGTGCCAGCAGTTCGCTGACAGGGGGAAACAAAAACATTCAGTACTTC	CASSSLTGGNKNIQYF
.	.	TRBV28	13	TRBJ2-7	TGTGCCAGCAGTTTAAATAGGCGAACAGGGCCATACTTC	CASSLNRRTGPYF
once	.	TRBV7-3	14	TRBJ2-2	TGTGCCAGCAGCTTAACGTTAGCCACCGGGGAGCTGTTTTTT	CASSLTLATGELFF
.	.	TRBV19	14	TRBJ1-1	TGTGCCAGTAGTATAGTTCAGAGGAAAGGAAGCTTTGACTTT	CASSIVQRKGSFDF
.	.	TRBV27	15	TRBJ1-1	TGTGCCAGCAGTTTAATGTATAGGAGGAACACTGAAGCTTTCTTT	CASSLMYRRNTEAFF
.	.	TRBV6-6	15	TRBJ1-3	TGTGCCAGCAGTTACTTCCGGGGGACTGGAAACACCATATATTTT	CASSYFRGTGNTIYF
.	.	TRBV5-4	15	TRBJ1-1	TGTGCCAGCAGCTTGGAGGGGGACGGGAACACTGAAGCTTTCTTT	CASSLEGDGNTEAFF
.	TRBD1	TRBV6-6	14	TRBJ1-5	TGTGCCACGGCGACAGGGGGCTTAGATCAGCCCCAGCATTTT	CATATGGLDQPQHF
.	.	TRBV6-1	12	TRBJ2-2	TGTGCCGGGACACGAAACACCGGGGAGCTGTTTTTT	CAGTRNTGELFF
.	.	TRBV5-1	13	TRBJ1-1	TGCGCCAGCCGGGGGGGTCAGGGCACTGAAGCTTTCTTT	CASRGGQGTEAFF
.	TRBD1	TRBV2	14	TRBJ2-5	TGTGCCAGCAGTTCCGACAGGGGGCCAGAGACCCAGTACTTC	CASSSDRGPETQYF
.	.	TRBV5-1	11	TRBJ1-1	TGCGCCAGCAGGAGGGACACTGAAGCTTTCTTT	CASRRDTEAFF
.	TRBD2	TRBV7-3	19	TRBJ2-3	TGTGCCAGCAGCTTCCGACTAGCGGGAGGGCCCCCCACAGTGGATACGCAGTATTTT	CASSFRLAGGPPTVDTQYF
.	.	TRBV5-1	16	TRBJ2-1	TGCGCCAGCAGCTTGGCGGCCGGGAGTTCCTACAATGAGCAGTTCTTC	CASSLAAGSSYNEQFF
.	.	TRBV6-4	14	TRBJ1-1	TGTGCCAGCAGACCGGGACAAGGGAACACTGAAGCTTTCTTT	CASRPGQGNTEAFF
.	.	TRBV6-1	15	TRBJ2-3	TGTGCCAGCAGTGAAGTCGGGGGGCCCACGGATACGCAGTATTTT	CASSEVGGPTDTQYF
.	TRBD2	TRBV29-1	15	TRBJ2-1	TGCAGCGGCACTCTAGCGGGAGGGGCCTACAATGAGCAGTTCTTC	CSGTLAGGAYNEQFF
.	.	TRBV7-6	16	TRBJ2-1	TGTGCCAGCAGCTTAGGGCTCGGAGTGGGTTACAATGAGCAGTTCTTC	CASSLGLGVGYNEQFF
.	TRBD1	TRBV6-5	15	TRBJ1-2	TGTGCCAGCAGTTACTCATGGACAGGGGGCTATGGCTACACCTTC	CASSYSWTGGYGYTF
.	TRBD2	TRBV10-3	14	TRBJ2-5	TGTGCCATCTCAAGCGGGGGGACCCAAGAGACCCAGTACTTC	CAISSGGTQETQYF
.	TRBD1	TRBV7-6	16	TRBJ2-2	TGTGCCAGCAGCCCTACTGGACAGGCGAACACCGGGGAGCTGTTTTTT	CASSPTGQANTGELFF
.	.	TRBV6-1	14	TRBJ1-2	TGTGCCAGCAGTGAAGATCCAGGTCGGGGTGGCTACACCTTC	CASSEDPGRGGYTF
.	.	TRBV18	15	TRBJ1-6	TGTGCCAGCTCACCACCCGCAGGGAACGTTTTACCCCTCCACTTT	CASSPPAGNVLPLHF
.	TRBD2	TRBV19	19	TRBJ2-1	TGTGCCAGTAGAACCTCGGGACTAGCGGGACTGAGCTCCTACAATGAGCAGTTCTTC	CASRTSGLAGLSSYNEQFF
.	.	TRBV7-9	12	TRBJ2-4	TGTGCCAGCAGCTTTATTACACCCGTACAGTACTTC	CASSFITPVQYF
.	.	TRBV14	14	TRBJ1-4	TGTGCCAGCAGCCAAGCCCCGGAGAATGAAAAACTGTTTTTT	CASSQAPENEKLFF
.	TRBD2	TRBV6-4	18	TRBJ2-2	TGTGCCAGCAGTTGCAGCGGGGGGGGCTTGGTTAACACCGGGGAGCTGTTTTTT	CASSCSGGGLVNTGELFF
.	.	TRBV27	13	TRBJ1-1	TGTGCCAGCAGTTTATATCCAAACACTGAAGCTTTCTTT	CASSLYPNTEAFF